This TCR beta chain derives from a study of T-cell reconstitution after alpha-beta-depleted transplantation in children. V dropped 2 bases and J dropped 4 bases, with 19 bases sitting between them. This CDR3 is 17 amino acids long. Germline V gives CDR1 SGHDT, CDR2 YYEEEE. Researchers prepared the TCRbeta library using unique molecular identifiers, the study reports. TCRdb redid the calling of the PCR reads with MiXCR, one entry per CDR3 protein. There are a few hundred thousand distinct CDR3 sequences in the sample; around 20% occur only once, and 3% to 3.5% lies in the top ten. Sample: PBMCs from the stem cell graft donor, taken from the stem cell graft. The sequence came from a human donor who donated a stem cell graft to a child with acute lymphoblastic leukemia. The chain combines TRBV5-6 with TRBJ1-5, with D maybe TRBD1 (5 bases). DNA for the CDR3: TGTGCCAGCAGCTTTTGGGGCCAAGCCCGGGGGAATCAGCCCCAGCATTTT. Translating it yields CASSFWGQARGNQPQHF.